This T cell receptor (beta chain) was retrieved from a study of control samples from healthy donors and cancer patients (dated by TCRdb to 2018 to 2020). Library generation was performed with the immunoSEQ multiplex PCR assay. What TCRdb holds here is the immuneACCESS table cut down to in-frame rearrangements. Part of the clones is not present; checked against another copy, under half of the missing clones reflect an unresolved V gene, and the others are unexplained. This sample lists fewer than 150,000 clones; approximately 89% were detected once. The ten largest account for 7.8% of the sample. Remarks on this clone: Its antigen specificity is not known. No much larger clonotype is one base removed from it; base qualities were not supplied.

V loses 0 bases, J loses 3 bases, and the germline ends lie 23 bases apart. From the cysteine through the phenylalanine, the CDR3 covers 19 amino acids. Just CDR3 DNA is preserved here, 57 bases in frame from base 1. CDR1 is given as LGHNA and CDR2 as YSLEER, both from the germline V gene. This TCR was recovered from a woman younger than 30 in good health. This chain joins TRBV4-3 to TRBJ1-2; 5 matching bases give a weak D call of TRBD1. Sequencing input: blood. The CDR3 reads CASSQDIQGPVGVYYGYTF. Here is the DNA: TGCGCCAGCAGCCAAGATATCCAGGGCCCGGTGGGCGTATACTATGGCTACACCTTC.